This T cell receptor beta chain was captured in a study of tumor-infiltrating lymphocytes in oesophageal squamous cell carcinoma. This clonotype came up a few times. The CDR3 extends over 15 amino acids. Deletions cut 0 bases from V and 6 bases from J, with 15 bases between. Germline loops: CDR1 MNHEY, CDR2 SVGAGI. TCRdb recomputed calls from the PCR reads with MiXCR, one row per CDR3 protein. The sample lists 10,000 to 12,000 distinct CDR3 sequences, under 75% seen once, with roughly 27% in the top ten. Sequenced input: esophageal tumor tissue. The source is a female donor with esophageal squamous cell carcinoma. The chain joins TRBV6-5 to TRBJ2-7; D assignment may be TRBD1 or TRBD2 (5 bases each). The CDR3 is CASSYSGTADGEQYF. The CDR3, as DNA: TGTGCCAGCAGTTACTCAGGGACGGCGGATGGCGAGCAGTACTTC.